The 32 T cell receptor beta chains presented below share a single source sample, sequenced in a study of graft-versus-host responses after intestinal transplantation (dated by TCRdb to about 2021). The meaning of the sample's time point label: cells obtained before transplantation from donor or recipient. Receptor amplification or capture employed the immunoSEQ multiplex PCR assay. As stored in TCRdb, this immuneACCESS dataset retains in-frame rearrangements with V and J assigned. A fraction of the clones does not appear; measured against another copy, unresolved V genes explain less than half of the discrepancy, and the remainder lacks a known reason. This sample has about 39,000 clones in its table, and roughly 92% of those were observed once. The ten largest clones take up 21% of the sample. The antigens for these receptors are not known. Sequencing used unstimulated CD8+ T cells sorted from spleen or lymph node cells, obtained before transplant. Source of these receptors: a human donor who was the organ donor for an intestinal transplant.

CDR3 sequence reads: CASSQDLGREVYEQYF. In DNA form, the CDR3 reads TGCGCCAGCAGCCAAGATCTAGGGCGGGAGGTCTACGAGCAGTACTTC. This sequence joins TRBV4-3 and TRBJ2-7; 8 bases fit TRBD2. Trimming removed 0 bases from V and 3 bases from J; junction bases left unmatched: 7. Germline CDR1 LGHNA, CDR2 YSLEER. This CDR3 is built from 16 residues.

The chain recombines TRBV5-1 with TRBJ1-1; 11 positions agree with TRBD1. The CDR3 is 15 residues long. Trimming cost V 4 bases and J 4 bases; bases outside gene matches: 6. Germline loops: CDR1 SGHRS, CDR2 YFSETQ. The CDR3 nucleotides read TGCGCCAGCAGCCATGGACAGGGGGCAGGCACTGAAGCTTTCTTT. Its protein is CASSHGQGAGTEAFF.

V gene TRBV7-2 combines with J gene TRBJ2-5; D is unclear. Germline loops: CDR1 SGHTA, CDR2 FQGNSA. The CDR3 runs to 17 residues. Trimming took 2 bases from V and 5 from J, leaving 21 bases between them. This CDR3 reads CASSLPSISRYLETQYF. CDR3 nucleotides: TGTGCCAGCAGCTTACCGTCGATCTCTAGGTATTTGGAGACCCAGTACTTC.

This chain links TRBV13 with TRBJ1-3, with a weak D call TRBD1 (5 bases). The length of the CDR3 is 15 residues. V was shortened by 5 bases and J by 3 bases, with 14 bases between the two germline ends. Germline CDR1 is PRHDT and CDR2 is FYEKMQ (reference sequence). The CDR3 protein is CASSEGRGLGNTIYF. The CDR3 coding sequence is TGTGCCAGCAGCGAAGGAAGGGGCCTTGGAAACACCATATATTTT.

The rearrangement links TRBV23-1 to TRBJ2-4; D unclear. TRBV23-1 is labeled an ORF, and its function is uncertain. V lost 3 bases and J lost 7, with 16 bases in between. The CDR3 contains 15 residues. DNA of the CDR3: TGCGCCAGCAGTCAGCCCAGAAATAATAGGAACATTCAGTACTTC. The encoded protein is CASSQPRNNRNIQYF.

CDR3 sequence: CASSMQWTAYGYTF. DNA for the CDR3: TGTGCCAGTAGTATGCAGTGGACTGCCTATGGCTACACCTTC. The gene calls are TRBV19 and TRBJ1-2; D remains unclear. Trimming removed 3 bases at V and 4 bases at J, with 12 bases between. The CDR3 has 14 residues. Germline CDR1 is LNHDA and CDR2 is SQIVND (reference sequence).

The rearrangement links TRBV28 to TRBJ2-7, with D uncertain. There are 16 residues in the CDR3. Germline assignment: CDR1 MDHEN and CDR2 SYDVKM. V was pared by 4 bases and J by 3 bases, with 19 bases between. The CDR3 here is CASSSSSPATLYEQYF. The CDR3 DNA is TGTGCCAGCAGTTCCTCCTCCCCGGCCACTCTCTACGAGCAGTACTTC.

This clone was observed once. Its ends do not fully match the called genes, so a read error is possible. This sequence joins TRBV11-2 and TRBJ2-7; D remains unclear. Germline CDR1 and CDR2: SGHAT and FQNNGV. CDR3 length equals 12 residues. The CDR3 spells CASSFPPSQLHF. Here the CDR3 DNA reads TGTGCCAGCAGCTTCCCCCCCTCCCAGCTCCACTTC.

The V and J genes are TRBV7-2 and TRBJ1-1; D is unresolved. Trimming took off 3 bases at V and 1 base at J, with 3 bases between the two ends. The CDR3 covers 12 residues. Germline V gene data show CDR1 as SGHTA and CDR2 as FQGNSA. The DNA for the CDR3 is TGTGCCAGCAGCTTCAGGAACACTGAAGCTTTCTTT. Its translation: CASSFRNTEAFF.

The chain links TRBV14 to TRBJ2-7; 10 bases align to TRBD2. CDR1 SGHDN and CDR2 FVKESK come from the germline V gene. After removal of 6 bases from V and 0 bases from J, the junction contained 5 bases not matched to a gene. The CDR3 loop spans 15 amino acids. CDR3 sequence reads: CASRQSGRASYEQYF. Here the CDR3 DNA reads TGTGCCAGCAGACAAAGCGGGAGGGCCTCCTACGAGCAGTACTTC.

The V gene is TRBV6-5, the J gene TRBJ2-1; 8 bases align to TRBD2. Germline CDR1 and CDR2: MNHEY and SVGAGI. V lost 6 bases to trimming and J lost 4 bases; unmatched junction nucleotides: 8. The CDR3 length is 15 residues. The CDR3 is CASSPSSGHYNEQFF. In DNA form, the CDR3 reads TGTGCCAGCAGCCCATCTAGCGGGCATTACAATGAGCAGTTCTTC.

This clone was detected once. The rearrangement links TRBV7-6 to TRBJ2-3; TRBD2 matches 9 bases. This CDR3 region has 17 residues. The germline V gene encodes CDR1 SGHVS and CDR2 FNYEAQ. Trimming at V came to 1 base and at J to 6 bases, leaving 11 bases not matched to a gene. This chain's CDR3 is CASSLVLTSGHPDTQYF. Here the CDR3 DNA reads TGTGCCAGCAGCTTAGTCCTGACTAGCGGTCACCCGGATACGCAGTATTTT.

The CDR3: CASSIVLDYNEQFF. The CDR3 coding sequence is TGTGCCAGTAGTATAGTACTAGATTACAATGAGCAGTTCTTC. V usage is TRBV19 and J usage is TRBJ2-1, with a possible D match to TRBD2 (5 bases). The CDR3 runs to 14 residues. Germline V lookup: CDR1 LNHDA, CDR2 SQIVND (reference sequence). V lost 1 base and J 4 bases, leaving 8 bases between the germline ends.

This chain joins TRBV27 and TRBJ2-7, with TRBD1 identical over 8 bases. Germline V gives CDR1 MNHEY, CDR2 SMNVEV (reference sequence). The CDR3 is 13 amino acids. Trimming removed 6 bases from V and 5 bases from J; junction bases left unmatched: 6. CDR3 sequence: CASRGQGPNEQYF. The CDR3 DNA sequence: TGTGCCAGCAGAGGACAGGGTCCAAACGAGCAGTACTTC.

V is TRBV30 and J is TRBJ2-1; 8 bases line up with TRBD1. Trimming took 1 base from V and 4 from J; bases not matched to a gene: 6. The CDR3 loop spans 15 amino acids. Germline V CDR1 and CDR2: GTSNPN, SVGIG (reference sequence). The DNA for the CDR3 is TGTGCCTGGAGTGGGACAGGGAAACGGTACAATGAGCAGTTCTTC. Its translation is CAWSGTGKRYNEQFF.

The gene calls are TRBV11-2 and TRBJ2-3; possible D gene TRBD2, 5 bases. Trimming removed 5 bases from V and 2 bases from J, with 11 bases in between. Germline CDR1 and CDR2: SGHAT and FQNNGV. CDR3 length: 14 amino acids. The CDR3 coding sequence is TGTGCCAGCAGCCGGGCGGGCCCCACAGATACGCAGTATTTT. It yields the protein CASSRAGPTDTQYF. Full variable domain (missing parts from reference TRBV11-2 and TRBJ2-3): EAGVAQSPRYKIIEKRQSVAFWCNPISGHATLYWYQQILGQGPKLLIQFQNNGVVDDSQLPKDRFSAERLKGVDSTLKIQPAKLEDSAVYLCASSRAGPTDTQYFGPGTRLTVL.

The rearrangement joins TRBV19 to TRBJ1-2; 10 bases agree with TRBD1. Trimming at V came to 6 bases and at J to 8 bases, leaving 0 bases not matched to a gene. Germline V gene sequence: CDR1 LNHDA, CDR2 SQIVND (reference sequence). This CDR3 is 11 amino acids long. The CDR3, as DNA: TGTGCCAGTAGGACAGGGGGCGGCTACACCTTC. Translation gives CASRTGGGYTF.

This chain uses TRBV4-1 with TRBJ1-6, with D unresolved. V lost 1 base, J lost 10 bases, and 5 bases lay in between. The germline CDR1 and CDR2 sequences are MGHRA and YSYEKL. The CDR3 is 12 residues long. The DNA for the CDR3 is TGCGCCAGCAGCCAAGTGGGATCACCCCTCCACTTT. It is translated as CASSQVGSPLHF.

The chain is built from TRBV9 and TRBJ2-7; possible D gene TRBD1, 5 bases. CDR1 SGDLS and CDR2 YYNGEE come from the germline V gene. V was pared by 3 bases and J by 4 bases, with 11 bases between. The CDR3 runs to 13 residues. The CDR3 nucleotides are TGTGCCAGCAGCGGGAGAGACAGTTACGAGCAGTACTTC. Its translation: CASSGRDSYEQYF.

The rearrangement joins TRBV4-3 to TRBJ1-5; maybe TRBD1 (5 bases). This CDR3 spans 15 amino acids. Germline V gene sequence: CDR1 LGHNA, CDR2 YSLEER. The ends were cut back, 1 base at V and 5 bases at J, with 12 bases in the middle. The CDR3 coding sequence is TGCGCCAGCAGCCAAGTTTTTGGAGGGGATCAGCCCCAGCATTTT. Its protein product is CASSQVFGGDQPQHF.

This clone was seen more than once but under ten times. The rearrangement links TRBV19 to TRBJ1-4; 10 bases line up with TRBD1. Per the germline V gene, CDR1 is LNHDA and CDR2 is SQIVND (reference sequence). V lost 5 bases, J lost 3 bases, and 6 bases stayed unmatched. CDR3 length: 16 residues. In DNA form, the CDR3 reads TGTGCCAGTAGTGTTGGGACAGGGGCCCCTAATGAAAAACTGTTTTTT. Its translation is CASSVGTGAPNEKLFF.

The V and J genes are TRBV7-9 and TRBJ2-7, with D unclear. CDR1 is SEHNR and CDR2 is FQNEAQ in the germline V gene (reference sequence). There are 15 residues in the CDR3. V lost 5 bases and J 2 bases, leaving 16 bases between the germline ends. The CDR3 coding sequence is TGTGCCAGCAGCCCGAGTGGATATGGTGCCTACGAGCAGTACTTC. As protein: CASSPSGYGAYEQYF.

V usage is TRBV5-6 and J usage is TRBJ2-7; D could derive from TRBD1 or TRBD2 (5 bases each). This CDR3 comprises 12 residues. The V gene's germline CDR1 is SGHDT and CDR2 YYEEEE. V lost 9 bases and J lost 3, with 13 bases in between. CDR3 coding DNA: TGTGCCAACCAGGGACGGAACTACGAGCAGTACTTC. Translation gives CANQGRNYEQYF.

The chain employs TRBV7-9 and TRBJ2-7; perhaps D is TRBD1 or TRBD2 (6 bases each). The CDR3 has 14 residues. V lost 8 bases, J lost 2 bases, and 16 bases lay in between. Germline lookup yields CDR1 SEHNR and CDR2 FQNEAQ (reference sequence). The CDR3 nucleotides are TGTGCCAGCGGTAACCAGGAGGGGGCCTACGAGCAGTACTTC. Encoded protein: CASGNQEGAYEQYF.

J is TRBJ1-2 and V is TRBV4-2, with 12 bases fitting TRBD1. Germline lookup yields CDR1 LGHNA and CDR2 YNFKEQ. The CDR3 totals 17 residues. V shed 4 bases, J shed 3 bases, and the junction held 9 bases outside the gene matches. CDR3 loop: CASSPGTGGRQDYGYTF. The CDR3 coding sequence is TGTGCCAGCAGCCCCGGGACAGGGGGCCGACAGGACTATGGCTACACCTTC.

This chain joins TRBV7-3 and TRBJ2-1, with TRBD2 as a possible D gene (5 bases). Trimming shortened V by 2 bases and J by 4 bases, and 15 bases separated the two germline ends. The germline gives CDR1 SGHTA, CDR2 FQGTGA. CDR3 length: 16 amino acids. The CDR3 spells CASSLEGVETYNEQFF. Written as DNA, the CDR3 is TGTGCCAGCAGCTTAGAGGGTGTCGAAACGTACAATGAGCAGTTCTTC.

The chain employs TRBV10-2 and TRBJ2-7; D may be TRBD2 (6 bases). Germline loops: CDR1 WSHSY, CDR2 SAAADI. Trimming cost V 7 bases and J 7 bases, with 11 bases left between them. The length of the CDR3 is 11 residues. The chain's CDR3 is CASTEDYEQYF. CDR3 DNA: TGCGCCAGCACCGAGGACTATGAGCAGTACTTC.

The chain combines TRBV5-5 with TRBJ2-7; perhaps TRBD2 as D (5 bases). This CDR3 has 15 residues. Germline assignment: CDR1 SGHKS and CDR2 YYEKEE (reference sequence). Deletions cut 6 bases from V and 2 bases from J, with 18 bases between. CDR3 in DNA: TGTGCCAGCATCCTGTTGTCGAGCGGTACCTACGAGCAGTACTTC. Protein: CASILLSSGTYEQYF.

V is TRBV4-2 and J is TRBJ2-7; tentatively, D is TRBD2 (5 bases). Trimming pared 0 bases from V and 2 bases from J, leaving 8 bases between. The germline gives CDR1 LGHNA, CDR2 YNFKEQ. The CDR3 is made up of 14 amino acids. CDR3 coding DNA: TGTGCCAGCAGCCAAGAGGACGGGGCCTACGAGCAGTACTTC. Translation: CASSQEDGAYEQYF.

This chain uses TRBV9 with TRBJ2-1; the match to TRBD2 covers 11 bases. Trimming took 0 bases from V and 8 from J; bases not matched to a gene: 4. The germline CDR1 and CDR2 sequences are SGDLS and YYNGEE. This CDR3 has 15 residues. For the CDR3, the DNA is TGTGCCAGCAGCGTAGTTAGCGGGAGGGCGGATGAGCAGTTCTTC. Translation: CASSVVSGRADEQFF.

Details on this clone: The same CDR3 can be traced to other DNA sequences in this sample. The gene calls are TRBV13 and TRBJ2-3; TRBD2 might be the D (6 bases). The CDR3 extends over 14 amino acids. V was pared by 4 bases and J by 2 bases, with 10 bases between. Per germline, CDR1 PRHDT and CDR2 FYEKMQ (reference sequence). The CDR3 protein is CASSSLLATDTQYF. As DNA, the CDR3 is TGTGCCAGCAGCTCCCTACTAGCCACAGATACGCAGTATTTT.

This chain connects TRBV9 to TRBJ2-3; a weak D match, TRBD2 (6 bases). The CDR3 extends over 14 amino acids. Germline CDR1 SGDLS, CDR2 YYNGEE. The ends were cut back, 2 bases at V and 3 bases at J, with 10 bases in the middle. CDR3 in DNA: TGTGCCAGCAGCGTGGCGGGATATACAGATACGCAGTATTTT. Translated, it gives CASSVAGYTDTQYF.